This TCR beta chain was sequenced for a study of identical twins. This CDR3 spans 16 amino acids. The germline CDR1 and CDR2 sequences are SGHDN and FVKESK. V was pared by 0 bases and J by 7 bases, with 12 bases of the junction left unmatched. TCRdb processed the 5' RACE reads anew with MiXCR; each CDR3 protein has one entry. The sample holds 400,000 to 500,000 distinct CDR3 sequences, 13% to 15% seen once. In this sample, this clonotype turned up a few times. This same sample was also part of a study on yellow fever vaccine responses in identical twins.

The TCR was taken from a young woman in good health. This chain links TRBV14 with TRBJ2-7, with TRBD1 matching 7 bases. Sample: CD4+ T cells sorted from blood. CDR3 in amino acids: CASSQDRKGGEREQYF. In DNA, the CDR3 is TGTGCCAGCAGCCAAGATCGGAAAGGGGGCGAAAGGGAGCAGTACTTC.